The 17 T cell receptor beta chains reported below all come from one sample, sequenced in a study of shared clonotypes between healthy human individuals. Profiling relied on immunoSEQ multiplex PCR, and the TCRdb table lists in-frame clones only, not all of them. The data contain over a million clones, more than 75% of them singletons. The material sequenced was memory CD4+ T cells from PBMCs. The subset is: CD45RA-negative fraction. These receptors all come from a man younger than 35 in good health. Some clones in this sample may be carry-over from other donors' samples.

This clone was picked up a small number of times. The rearrangement joins TRBV19 to TRBJ1-4; perhaps TRBD1 as D (6 bases). Germline values: CDR1 LNHDA, CDR2 SQIVND (reference sequence). The ends were cut back, 4 bases at V and 0 bases at J, with 12 bases in the middle. This CDR3 has 16 amino acids. The CDR3 loop is CASSSHHRATNEKLFF. The CDR3 bases are TGTGCCAGTAGTAGCCACCACAGGGCAACTAATGAAAAACTGTTTTTT.

The gene calls are TRBV7-3 and TRBJ2-1; either TRBD1 or TRBD2 may supply D (5 bases each). CDR1 is SGHTA and CDR2 is FQGTGA in the germline V gene. Between the trimmed V and J ends, which lost 5 bases and 3 bases, there was a span of 17 bases. There are 16 residues in the CDR3. The CDR3 sequence is CASSERGGGFYNEQFF. The DNA of the CDR3 is TGTGCCAGCAGCGAACGCGGTGGGGGATTCTACAATGAGCAGTTCTTC.

This rearrangement joins TRBV7-2 to TRBJ1-1, with unresolved D. The CDR3 length is 14 residues. Trimming removed 6 bases from V and 2 bases from J, with 13 bases in between. The germline CDR1 and CDR2 sequences are SGHTA and FQGNSA. CDR3 coding DNA: TGTGCCAGCAGGAGGGCAGGAGCCAACACTGAAGCTTTCTTT. Amino acid sequence: CASRRAGANTEAFF.

This chain joins TRBV19 and TRBJ2-2, with no clear D. The CDR3 loop spans 15 amino acids. The V gene lost 0 bases and the J gene lost 5 bases, with 10 bases spanning the gap. Germline-derived CDR1 and CDR2 are LNHDA and SQIVND (reference sequence). The chain's CDR3 is CASSIELQKTGELFF. In nucleotides, the CDR3 is TGTGCCAGTAGTATAGAGCTACAGAAAACCGGGGAGCTGTTTTTT.

At least ten counts were recorded for this clone. The rearrangement uses TRBV19 and TRBJ2-7; 8 nucleotides align to TRBD1. This CDR3 is 16 amino acids long. After removal of 5 bases from V and 0 bases from J, the junction contained 9 bases not matched to a gene. CDR1 is LNHDA, CDR2 SQIVND, per germline (reference sequence). The CDR3 bases are TGTGCCAGTAGTGCGGCAGGGGGCCTGGGCTCCTACGAGCAGTACTTC. It translates to CASSAAGGLGSYEQYF.

The chain has TRBV7-9 and TRBJ2-7, with 11 bases aligning to TRBD1. CDR3 length equals 16 residues. Per germline, CDR1 SEHNR and CDR2 FQNEAQ (reference sequence). V shed 5 bases and J 4 bases; nucleotides not matched to a gene: 10. CDR3 sequence reads: CASSDLRTGGSYEQYF. CDR3 coding DNA: TGTGCCAGCAGCGACCTTCGGACAGGGGGCTCGTACGAGCAGTACTTC.

The gene calls are TRBV11-2 and TRBJ2-5; 8 bases align to TRBD1. The CDR3 runs to 16 residues. Germline assignment: CDR1 SGHAT and CDR2 FQNNGV. V trimming: 4 bases; J trimming: 1 base; junction bases outside the gene matches: 8. The CDR3 coding sequence is TGTGCCAGCAGCTCAAGGACAGGGCGGACCCAAGAGACCCAGTACTTC. Amino acids: CASSSRTGRTQETQYF.

This clone was observed at least ten times. V gene TRBV27 combines with J gene TRBJ2-6, with 8 bases that match TRBD1. This CDR3 comprises 17 residues. V lost 5 bases, J lost 2 bases, and 8 bases stayed unmatched. Germline V lookup: CDR1 MNHEY, CDR2 SMNVEV (reference sequence). CDR3 region: CASSPGQGTPGANVLTF. CDR3 nucleotides: TGTGCCAGCAGTCCCGGACAGGGAACTCCTGGGGCCAACGTCCTGACTTTC.

CDR3 protein: CAISEGTGGLYEQYF. The CDR3 DNA reads as TGTGCCATCAGTGAGGGGACAGGGGGCCTCTACGAGCAGTACTTC. This rearrangement joins TRBV10-3 to TRBJ2-7, with 12 bases fitting TRBD1. CDR3 size: 15 residues. The ends lost 2 bases at V and 3 bases at J; junction bases unmatched: 2. Germline V gene data show CDR1 as ENHRY and CDR2 as SYGVKD.

The chain's CDR3 is CASSLRGGQGHQPQHF. The CDR3 DNA reads as TGTGCCAGCAGCTTGAGGGGGGGACAGGGTCATCAGCCCCAGCATTTT. The chain combines TRBV7-8 with TRBJ1-5; 9 bases are shared with TRBD1. V was clipped by 3 bases and J by 5 bases; unmatched bases: 8. This CDR3 comprises 16 residues. Per germline, CDR1 SGHVS and CDR2 FQNEAQ.

V is TRBV30 and J is TRBJ2-1; weak D call: TRBD1 (6 bases). The V gene lost 3 bases and the J gene lost 0 bases, with 12 bases spanning the gap. Germline V lookup: CDR1 GTSNPN, CDR2 SVGIG (reference sequence). The CDR3 is 15 amino acids. Here the CDR3 reads CAWRPRGTSYNEQFF. In nucleotides, the CDR3 is TGTGCCTGGAGACCAAGGGGGACCTCCTACAATGAGCAGTTCTTC.

This chain links TRBV29-1 with TRBJ2-2; possibly TRBD1 for D (6 bases). The CDR3 consists of 13 residues. V lost 5 bases and J lost 6, with 13 bases in between. Germline assignment: CDR1 SQVTM and CDR2 ANQGSEA. The CDR3 DNA sequence: TGCAGCGTTCATACAGGGACGGCCGGGGAGCTGTTTTTT. This codes for CSVHTGTAGELFF.

This clone was detected a few times. The chain combines TRBV30 with TRBJ2-3, with 7 positions matching TRBD2. The length of the CDR3 is 14 residues. Germline-derived CDR1 and CDR2 are GTSNPN and SVGIG (reference sequence). Trimming took 4 bases from V and 0 from J; bases not matched to a gene: 4. This CDR3 is CAWTSGTSTDTQYF. The CDR3 DNA reads as TGTGCCTGGACCAGCGGGACGAGCACAGATACGCAGTATTTT.

The table lists this clone with a count of one. This chain joins TRBV5-1 and TRBJ2-7; 12 bases agree with TRBD2. V gave up 1 base and J gave up 3 bases; unmatched junction bases: 5. The CDR3 consists of 16 residues. Germline-derived CDR1 and CDR2 are SGHRS and YFSETQ. CDR3 residues: CASSLTVTSGSYEQYF. CDR3 in DNA: TGCGCCAGCAGCTTGACAGTGACTAGCGGGAGCTACGAGCAGTACTTC.

This clone was found a few times. V is TRBV6-1 and J is TRBJ2-7; D call uncertain. V was pared by 6 bases and J by 1 base, with 13 bases between. CDR1 and CDR2 from the germline V gene are MNHNS and SASEGT. The CDR3 contains 14 residues. The CDR3 region is CASSPRPESYEQYF. The DNA for the CDR3 is TGTGCCAGCAGCCCCCGGCCCGAATCCTACGAGCAGTACTTC.

The J gene is TRBJ2-7, the V gene TRBV27, with 7 bases aligning to TRBD2. CDR1 and CDR2 (germline): MNHEY, SMNVEV (reference sequence). J gave up 11 bases and V 5 bases, and 12 bases lay outside the gene matches. This CDR3 has 13 amino acids. DNA for the CDR3: TGTGCCAGCAGTCCGAATTTCAGCGGGAAGGAGTACTTC. Translating gives CASSPNFSGKEYF.

Regarding this clone: The identical CDR3 is also encoded by other nucleotide sequences in the sample. J is TRBJ2-5 and V is TRBV28, with 10 bases fitting TRBD1. The CDR3 runs to 15 residues. Germline V gives CDR1 MDHEN, CDR2 SYDVKM. V shed 4 bases and J 5 bases; nucleotides not matched to a gene: 7. CDR3: CASSSPGQGTETQYF. CDR3 bases: TGTGCCAGCAGTTCCCCGGGACAGGGGACGGAGACCCAGTACTTC.